This TCR beta chain originates from a study of blood T cell dynamics during melanoma immunotherapy. Turning to the study itself: First-line therapy was either pembrolizumab or nivolumab with ipilimumab for metastatic melanoma. The study's findings and limits: Clones driving repertoire changes may be melanoma-specific or general immune activation.

TCRdb keeps only in-frame clones here, not all; method: immunoSEQ multiplex PCR. In the table there are about 15,000 clones, more than 75% of which are singletons. Per the germline V gene, CDR1 is SGHTA and CDR2 is FQGTGA. The V gene end was trimmed by 5 bases and the J gene end by 2 bases; junction bases not matched to a gene: 7. The CDR3 loop spans 15 amino acids. This clone was detected once. What it binds is unknown. The time point denotes: pre-treatment baseline. One draw preceded checkpoint blockade; another followed its first cycle at week 3. Patients with prior systemic cancer treatment, concomitant immunosuppressants, or other active malignancies were excluded.

This specimen was blood, taken from a patient treated with checkpoint blockade. The chain combines TRBV7-3 with TRBJ2-3, with 7 bases fitting TRBD2. This TCR came from a human donor with melanoma. CDR3 residues: CASSRVAGVTDTQYF. CDR3 sequence (DNA): TGTGCCAGCAGCAGGGTTGCGGGGGTCACAGATACGCAGTATTTT.